This T cell receptor beta chain was obtained from a study of cytomegalovirus exposure and HLA in healthy donors. Study results and caveats: Cytomegalovirus association was assigned to approximately 180 TCR beta chains. High sensitivity and specificity were reportedly achieved when the classifier diagnosed cytomegalovirus status. As a later analysis showed, a missense DCLRE1C variant was linked to trimming of TCR beta V- and J-genes. Accurate predictions that matched the HLA-A and HLA-B alleles of most subjects were reportedly made from TCR beta sequences.

The germline V gene encodes CDR1 LGHNT and CDR2 FRNRAP. CDR3 length: 12 amino acids. Trimming took off 5 bases at V and 3 bases at J, with 8 bases between the two ends. For this clone: Its antigen is unidentified.

The PCR was carried out with 60 Vbeta primers and 13 Jbeta primers. The method was immunoSEQ multiplex PCR; TCRdb's version includes in-frame clones alone and lacks a portion of them. Seen here are about 63,000 clones, approximately 82% observed once, and the top ten hold under 25%. This TCR derives from a woman aged 40 to 50 in good health and CMV-seropositive. Specimen: PBMCs. The genes are TRBV12-5 and TRBJ2-7; D might be TRBD1 (6 bases). The DNA for the CDR3 is TGTGCTAGTGGTACAGGGTTCTACGAGCAGTACTTC. Protein sequence: CASGTGFYEQYF.